One and the same sample provided the 19 T cell receptor beta chains below, sequenced in a study of T cell responses to AZD1222 COVID-19 vaccine. Only in-frame clones appear in the TCRdb table, and some are missing; sequencing was by immunoSEQ multiplex PCR. This table holds about 110,000 clones, over 75% found once. Source: peripheral blood, taken on day 0 of AZD1222 vaccination. Receptors originate from an adult in good health.

The rearrangement links TRBV19 to TRBJ1-2, with D unclear. Trimming removed 3 bases at V and 5 bases at J, with 16 bases between. CDR1 and CDR2 (germline): LNHDA, SQIVND (reference sequence). This CDR3 is built from 15 residues. As DNA, the CDR3 is TGTGCCAGTAGTATTGAGAGGGAGGGCGCATATGGCTACACCTTC. Translating it yields CASSIEREGAYGYTF. Full variable domain (rest looked up from reference TRBV19 and TRBJ1-2): DGGITQSPKYLFRKEGQNVTLSCEQNLNHDAMYWYRQDPGQGLRLIYYSQIVNDFQKGDIAEGYSVSREKKESFPLTVTSAQKNPTAFYLCASSIEREGAYGYTFGSGTRLTVV.

The CDR3 loop is CASSQEGSQYNEQFF. CDR3 nucleotides: TGTGCCAGCAGCCAAGAGGGGTCACAGTACAATGAGCAGTTCTTC. The chain employs TRBV4-2 and TRBJ2-1; D gene ambiguous. This CDR3 has 15 residues. V lost 0 bases and J 4 bases, leaving 10 bases between the germline ends. Germline CDR1 and CDR2: LGHNA and YNFKEQ.

The chain combines TRBV19 with TRBJ2-7; either TRBD1 or TRBD2 may supply D (5 bases each). The CDR3 contains 16 residues. V was pared by 3 bases and J by 5 bases, with 20 bases between. Germline V gene data show CDR1 as LNHDA and CDR2 as SQIVND (reference sequence). CDR3 sequence reads: CASSIGGRVPGDEQYF. The CDR3 DNA sequence: TGTGCCAGTAGTATTGGAGGCAGGGTCCCTGGGGACGAGCAGTACTTC.

The rearrangement joins TRBV27 to TRBJ1-1, with D maybe TRBD1 (5 bases). The V gene's germline CDR1 is MNHEY and CDR2 SMNVEV (reference sequence). The CDR3 has 15 residues. V lost 4 bases, J lost 1 base, and 13 bases lay in between. The CDR3: CASSSTLDTNTEAFF. DNA of the CDR3: TGTGCCAGCAGTTCAACCCTGGACACGAACACTGAAGCTTTCTTT.

The CDR3 is CASSSRTGSYNEQFF. For the CDR3, the DNA is TGTGCCAGCAGCTCTCGGACAGGCTCCTACAATGAGCAGTTCTTC. The rearrangement links TRBV7-3 to TRBJ2-1; 7 nucleotides agree with TRBD1. Germline loops: CDR1 SGHTA, CDR2 FQGTGA. The CDR3 loop spans 15 amino acids. Trimming cost V 4 bases and J 0 bases; bases outside gene matches: 3. The entire variable domain, with the rest obtained from reference TRBV7-3 and TRBJ2-1, is as follows: GAGVSQTPSNKVTEKGKYVELRCDPISGHTALYWYRQSLGQGPEFLIYFQGTGAADDSGLPNDRFFAVRPEGSVSTLKIQRTERGDSAVYLCASSSRTGSYNEQFFGPGTRLTVL.

CDR3: CASSVGTSGFTDTQYF. CDR3 nucleotides: TGTGCCAGCAGCGTCGGGACTAGCGGGTTCACAGATACGCAGTATTTT. The chain combines TRBV11-2 with TRBJ2-3; 12 nucleotides line up with TRBD2. V shed 5 bases, J shed 2 bases, and the junction held 5 bases outside the gene matches. Germline loops: CDR1 SGHAT, CDR2 FQNNGV. This CDR3 spans 16 amino acids.

Only one count was recorded for this clone. The genes are TRBV28 and TRBJ2-2; 8 nucleotides agree with TRBD1. V lost 8 bases and J lost 4; bases outside the gene matches: 6. The CDR3 is 14 amino acids. Germline V lookup: CDR1 MDHEN, CDR2 SYDVKM. CDR3 amino acids: CASDRGTVTGELFF. CDR3 sequence (DNA): TGTGCCAGCGACAGGGGAACCGTCACCGGGGAGCTGTTTTTT.

The chain employs TRBV19 and TRBJ1-1; 7 nucleotides match TRBD1. With 2 bases clipped from V and 4 bases from J, the junction kept 4 bases outside the gene matches. This CDR3 region has 14 residues. Germline CDR1 reads LNHDA; CDR2 reads SQIVND (reference sequence). CDR3 sequence: CASSIKGAGTEAFF. CDR3 in DNA: TGTGCCAGTAGTATAAAGGGGGCGGGCACTGAAGCTTTCTTT. Supplemented by reference TRBV19 and TRBJ1-1, the full variable domain reads DGGITQSPKYLFRKEGQNVTLSCEQNLNHDAMYWYRQDPGQGLRLIYYSQIVNDFQKGDIAEGYSVSREKKESFPLTVTSAQKNPTAFYLCASSIKGAGTEAFFGQGTRLTVV.

The V call is TRBV2, the J call TRBJ1-2, with a weak D call TRBD1 (5 bases). V was clipped by 4 bases and J by 7 bases, with 16 bases between them. From germline, CDR1 is SNHLY and CDR2 FYNNEI. CDR3 length: 14 residues. CDR3 DNA: TGTGCCAGCAGTGGATCAGGGCAGGGATCTGGCTACACCTTC. Translation gives CASSGSGQGSGYTF.

The chain joins TRBV7-2 to TRBJ2-2; no clear D gene. The V end lost 0 bases, the J end lost 2 bases, and 7 bases lay between the germline ends. CDR3 length: 15 amino acids. Germline V gene lookup returns CDR1 SGHTA and CDR2 FQGNSA. The CDR3 loop is CASSLALFNTGELFF. The CDR3 DNA sequence: TGTGCCAGCAGCTTAGCGCTCTTTAACACCGGGGAGCTGTTTTTT.

This clone was seen just once. The chain is built from TRBV7-2 and TRBJ2-7, with D hard to call. CDR3 length: 11 amino acids. The germline gives CDR1 SGHTA, CDR2 FQGNSA. Trimming removed 8 bases from V and 2 bases from J, with 7 bases in between. The CDR3 nucleotides read TGTGCCAGCGGCGGCACCTACGAGCAGTACTTC. This translates into CASGGTYEQYF.

The chain combines TRBV27 with TRBJ2-3; D could derive from TRBD1 or TRBD2 (7 bases each). This CDR3 comprises 14 residues. The germline V gene encodes CDR1 MNHEY and CDR2 SMNVEV (reference sequence). With 3 bases removed from V and 5 bases from J, the gap between germline ends came to 12 bases. In DNA form, the CDR3 reads TGTGCCAGCAGTTTTTTCAGGGGGGGAGATACGCAGTATTTT. Protein product: CASSFFRGGDTQYF.

This clone has a single count. This chain connects TRBV5-1 to TRBJ2-5; D may be TRBD1 (5 bases). Between the trimmed V and J ends, which lost 2 bases and 1 base, there was a span of 9 bases. The germline gives CDR1 SGHRS, CDR2 YFSETQ. The CDR3 loop spans 14 amino acids. CDR3 nucleotides: TGCGCCAGCAGCTTTTGGGGCTTCCAAGAGACCCAGTACTTC. Translated, it gives CASSFWGFQETQYF. The whole variable domain, remainder taken from reference TRBV5-1 and TRBJ2-5, is KAGVTQTPRYLIKTRGQQVTLSCSPISGHRSVSWYQQTPGQGLQFLFEYFSETQRNKGNFPGRFSGRQFSNSRSEMNVSTLELGDSALYLCASSFWGFQETQYFGPGTRLLVL.

CDR3 sequence: CASSLMEGQPQHF. CDR3 bases: TGTGCCAGCAGCTTAATGGAAGGTCAGCCCCAGCATTTT. This chain links TRBV7-9 with TRBJ1-5; D gene unclear. V was trimmed by 2 bases and J by 6 bases, leaving 8 bases between them. This CDR3 is built from 13 residues. CDR1 SEHNR and CDR2 FQNEAQ come from the germline V gene (reference sequence).

This chain links TRBV7-2 with TRBJ2-7; TRBD1 or TRBD2 may be the D gene (5 bases each). The CDR3 consists of 13 residues. The V gene's germline CDR1 is SGHTA and CDR2 FQGNSA. V lost 3 bases and J 0 bases, leaving 6 bases between the germline ends. The DNA of the CDR3 is TGTGCCAGCAGCTTGGGGGTCTCCTACGAGCAGTACTTC. The encoded protein is CASSLGVSYEQYF.

The sample holds one count of this clone. CDR3 residues: CASSSKSGPGEKLFF. CDR3 nucleotide sequence: TGTGCCAGCAGCTCCAAGTCGGGCCCGGGGGAAAAACTGTTTTTT. The rearrangement joins TRBV5-4 to TRBJ1-4; D gene uncertain. The CDR3 totals 15 residues. Germline CDR1 SGHNT, CDR2 YYREEE (reference sequence). Trimming removed 3 bases at V and 8 bases at J, with 17 bases between.

This clone was counted only a few times. The gene calls are TRBV27 and TRBJ1-5, with 9 bases aligning to TRBD1. This CDR3 region has 18 residues. Germline CDR1 reads MNHEY; CDR2 reads SMNVEV (reference sequence). V shed 6 bases and J 4 bases; nucleotides not matched to a gene: 16. CDR3 sequence: CASSPGTGQELGNQPQHF. CDR3 in DNA: TGTGCCAGCAGCCCGGGGACAGGGCAGGAACTTGGGAATCAGCCCCAGCATTTT.

The CDR3 protein is CASSYQGSYQETQYF. In nucleotides, the CDR3 is TGTGCCAGCAGCTACCAGGGGAGCTACCAAGAGACCCAGTACTTC. The chain links TRBV7-3 to TRBJ2-5, with a possible D match to TRBD1 (6 bases). V was cut by 4 bases and J by 0 bases, with 12 bases left in between. This CDR3 has 15 residues. In germline, CDR1 is SGHTA, CDR2 FQGTGA.

This chain joins TRBV18 and TRBJ2-5, with 14 bases that match TRBD2. Germline V CDR1 and CDR2: KGHSH, LQKENI. V dropped 1 base and J dropped 8; count of bases not matched to a gene: 18. The CDR3 has 20 amino acids. CDR3: CASSPLYRGTSGGKMDTQYF. The DNA for the CDR3 is TGTGCCAGCTCACCACTATACCGGGGGACTAGCGGGGGTAAGATGGACACCCAGTACTTC.